The sequence of this TCR beta chain was determined in a study of tumor-infiltrating lymphocytes in localized non-small cell lung cancer (dated by TCRdb to the early 2020s). Notes on the research overall: Several histologies were represented in the cohort, which also included both smokers and never-smokers as well as patients whose samples were collected after neoadjuvant chemotherapy. TCR sequencing was one of several integrated assays, alongside flow cytometry, multiplex immunofluorescence, RNA-seq, exome sequencing and proteomics, applied to the same patients. The overall ICON cohort comprised 150 or so surgical patients with localized non-small cell lung cancer whose tumors were resected. For roughly 56 patients, immunoSEQ T-cell fraction was compared between paired tumor and uninvolved lung. Each patient provided resected tumor tissue plus uninvolved lung tissue from the same patient, with the uninvolved lung tissue described as non-adjacent to the tumor.

The T-cell fraction in tumor and uninvolved lung tissue was provided by TCR sequencing with the immunoSEQ assay. The study's processing was this. In the survival analysis, patients were divided into a high T-cell fraction group (upper tertile) and a low T-cell fraction group (lower two tertiles), and the two groups were compared using a log-rank test. A signed-rank test was used to test differences in T-cell fraction between paired tumor and uninvolved lung samples. What TCRdb holds here is the immuneACCESS table cut down to in-frame rearrangements. Part of the clones is not present; checked against another copy, under half of the missing clones reflect an unresolved V gene, and the others are unexplained. D and trimming come from the DNA, and the V and J calls and clone size come from that table. The table for this sample lists 7,000 to 9,000 clones; approximately 61% of them were counted only once. The ten largest clones capture more than 9% of the sample.

Results and caveats for the whole study, not just this receptor: Tumor T-cell fraction from TCR sequencing was not associated with recurrence-free survival (p = 0.61). Assay coverage varied across patients depending on available tissue quantity, so only a subset of the cohort had TCR sequencing. In line with immunofluorescence CD3 counts, TCRbeta sequencing supported higher T cell infiltration in tumors compared with uninvolved lung tissue. Because different assays used different pieces of the same tissue, intratumor heterogeneity could not be separated from technical variation. TCR-derived T-cell fraction did not differ between the flow cytometry-defined immunotypes IM1 (good prognosis) and IM2 (poor prognosis).

This clone was seen once. Its target antigen remains unknown. The record has no base qualities; no much larger clone is one base away. The first patient joined ICON in early 2016, and enrollment wrapped up when the last patient was enrolled in September 2018. In a subcohort of 80 or so patients, fresh tumor and matched uninvolved tissue were collected for in-depth immune analyses, with TCR sequencing among those analyses. DNA for TCR sequencing was isolated from bulk tissue, and no cell sorting was done. The specimen sequenced was lung tumor tissue. The source is a human donor with non-small cell lung cancer.

The DNA sequence reads TGTGCCAGCAGCTTAGATCGCCAGGGAGTCGAGCAGTACTTC. The encoded protein is CASSLDRQGVEQYF. The chain joins TRBV7-2 to TRBJ2-7; the D element might be TRBD1 or TRBD2, as each aligns at 5 bases. Reading from cysteine to phenylalanine, the CDR3 counts 14 amino acids. The CDR3 DNA has 42 bases and is translated from base 1. In the germline V gene, CDR1 corresponds to SGHTA and CDR2 to FQGNSA. Cut back by 1 base and 6 bases, the V and J ends lie 13 bases apart. With all but the CDR3 taken from the reference TRBV7-2 and TRBJ2-7 genes, the full variable domain is: GAGVSQSPSNKVTEKGKDVELRCDPISGHTALYWYRQSLGQGLEFLIYFQGNSAPDKSGLPSDRFSAERTGGSVSTLTIQRTQQEDSAVYLCASSLDRQGVEQYFGPGTRLTVT.